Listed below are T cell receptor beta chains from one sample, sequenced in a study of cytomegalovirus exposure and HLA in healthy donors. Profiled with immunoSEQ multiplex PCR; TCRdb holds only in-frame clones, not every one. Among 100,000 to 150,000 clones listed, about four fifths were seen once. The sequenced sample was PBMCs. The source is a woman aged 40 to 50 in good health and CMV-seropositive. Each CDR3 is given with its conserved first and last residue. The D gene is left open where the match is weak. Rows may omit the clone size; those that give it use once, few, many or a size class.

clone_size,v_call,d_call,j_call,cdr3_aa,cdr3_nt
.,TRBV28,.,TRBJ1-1,CASSLRSGGKGTEAFF,TGTGCCAGCAGTTTACGGTCGGGGGGAAAGGGAACTGAAGCTTTCTTT
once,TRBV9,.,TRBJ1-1,CASSVGVGSQTEAFF,TGTGCCAGCAGCGTAGGGGTGGGGAGCCAAACTGAAGCTTTCTTT
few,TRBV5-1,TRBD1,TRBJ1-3,CASSSAGGLGNTIYF,TGCGCCAGCAGCTCTGCAGGGGGCCTTGGAAACACCATATATTTT
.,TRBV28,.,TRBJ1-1,CASSARGTEAFF,TGTGCCAGCAGTGCCAGGGGCACTGAAGCTTTCTTT
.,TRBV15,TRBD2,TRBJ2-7,CATSRDLASGGLLRVEQYF,TGTGCCACCAGCAGAGATCTAGCAAGCGGGGGATTACTACGAGTTGAGCAGTACTTC
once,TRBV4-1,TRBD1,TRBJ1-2,CASSQVTGAHGYTF,TGCGCCAGCAGCCAAGTTACAGGGGCCCATGGCTACACCTTC
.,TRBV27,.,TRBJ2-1,CASKTRGNEQFF,TGTGCCAGCAAAACCCGGGGAAATGAGCAGTTCTTC
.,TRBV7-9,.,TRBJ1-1,CSSKAGGRNTEAFF,TGTTCCAGCAAGGCAGGCGGGAGGAACACTGAAGCTTTCTTT
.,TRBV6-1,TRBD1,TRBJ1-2,CASRGQNYGYTF,TGTGCCAGCCGGGGACAGAACTATGGCTACACCTTC
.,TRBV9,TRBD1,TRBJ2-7,CASSETGGSEQYF,TGTGCCAGCAGCGAAACAGGGGGCAGCGAGCAGTACTTC
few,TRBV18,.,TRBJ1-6,CASSPRALGNSPLHF,TGTGCCAGCTCGCCGAGGGCCTTGGGTAATTCACCCCTCCACTTT
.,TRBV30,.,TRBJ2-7,CAWSYTYEQYF,TGTGCCTGGAGTTACACCTACGAGCAGTACTTC
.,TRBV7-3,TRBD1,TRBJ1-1,CASSSQGATEAFF,TGTGCCAGCAGCTCCCAGGGGGCTACTGAAGCTTTCTTT
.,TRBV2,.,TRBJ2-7,CASSVARVYEQYF,TGTGCCAGCAGTGTCGCCAGGGTGTACGAGCAGTACTTC